This T cell receptor beta chain originates from a study of blood T cells in healthy people across ages. Study observations and caveats: A roughly linear age-dependent decrease characterized TCR beta diversity per million T cells.

A note on this clonotype: The antigen remains undetermined.

The sample, around 10 milliliters of peripheral blood, was drawn from each donor. Together with a sample-barcoded 5' primer, a J-beta primer mix was included in a second PCR lasting about 7 to 11 cycles. TCRdb re-called the 5' RACE reads with MiXCR, one entry per CDR3 protein. The table includes over a million distinct CDR3 sequences, 40% to 50% detected once. V lost 2 bases to trimming and J lost 0 bases; unmatched junction nucleotides: 9. Germline assignment: CDR1 MNHEY and CDR2 SVGAGI. This CDR3 has 19 amino acids. The sequenced material came from blood. This TCR was sampled from a woman between 18 and 30 years old in good health. This chain links TRBV6-5 with TRBJ2-6; 8 positions agree with TRBD2. The CDR3 spells CASSYGLAGGRSGANVLTF. DNA of the CDR3: TGTGCCAGCAGTTACGGGTTGGCGGGGGGTCGCTCTGGGGCCAACGTCCTGACTTTC.